Below, 27 T cell receptor beta chains from the same sample are listed, as sequenced in a study of blood T cell repertoires in COVID-19. Sequenced by immunoSEQ multiplex PCR; TCRdb stores in-frame clones only, minus some. The table has fewer than 250,000 clones, approximately 80% seen once. Sequencing input: peripheral blood. All receptors derive from a woman between 50 and 59 years old with acute or convalescent COVID-19.

The table lists this clone with a few counts. The V and J genes are TRBV7-2 and TRBJ2-1; TRBD1 matches 8 bases. V trimming: 3 bases; J trimming: 10 bases; junction bases outside the gene matches: 8. Germline loops: CDR1 SGHTA, CDR2 FQGNSA. CDR3 length equals 14 residues. The CDR3 DNA reads as TGTGCCAGCAGCTTGATCCAGGGGGCTCTAGAGCAGTTCTTC. It translates to CASSLIQGALEQFF. Complete variable domain (other parts from reference TRBV7-2 and TRBJ2-1): GAGVSQSPSNKVTEKGKDVELRCDPISGHTALYWYRQSLGQGLEFLIYFQGNSAPDKSGLPSDRFSAERTGGSVSTLTIQRTQQEDSAVYLCASSLIQGALEQFFGPGTRLTVL.

The rearrangement uses TRBV19 and TRBJ2-3; 11 bases fit TRBD2. Germline-derived CDR1 and CDR2 are LNHDA and SQIVND (reference sequence). The ends lost 3 bases at V and 2 bases at J; junction bases unmatched: 10. This CDR3 has 18 amino acids. CDR3 nucleotides: TGTGCCAGTAGTATGGATTCGACTAGCGGGGAGGACACAGATACGCAGTATTTT. It is translated as CASSMDSTSGEDTDTQYF. The full variable domain, completed using reference TRBV19 and TRBJ2-3, is DGGITQSPKYLFRKEGQNVTLSCEQNLNHDAMYWYRQDPGQGLRLIYYSQIVNDFQKGDIAEGYSVSREKKESFPLTVTSAQKNPTAFYLCASSMDSTSGEDTDTQYFGPGTRLTVL.

The V call is TRBV28, the J call TRBJ1-5; 8 nucleotides align to TRBD1. CDR3 length: 15 residues. The V gene end was trimmed by 6 bases and the J gene end by 1 base; junction bases not matched to a gene: 5. Per germline, CDR1 MDHEN and CDR2 SYDVKM. CDR3 loop: CASRPQGASNQPQHF. CDR3 nucleotide sequence: TGTGCCAGCAGGCCCCAGGGGGCAAGCAATCAGCCCCAGCATTTT. Filled out from reference TRBV28 and TRBJ1-5, the complete variable domain reads DVKVTQSSRYLVKRTGEKVFLECVQDMDHENMFWYRQDPGLGLRLIYFSYDVKMKEKGDIPEGYSVSREKKERFSLILESASTNQTSMYLCASRPQGASNQPQHFGDGTRLSIL.

V and J are TRBV3-1 (or the pseudogene TRBV3-2) and TRBJ2-2; maybe TRBD1 (6 bases). V lost 8 bases and J lost 5, with 12 bases in between. Germline-derived CDR1 and CDR2 are LGHDT and YNNKEL (reference sequence). The CDR3 length is 13 residues. CDR3 nucleotide sequence: TGTGCCAGCCTCGTCAGGGGAACCGGGGAGCTGTTTTTT. This gives the protein CASLVRGTGELFF.

This clone has a count of ten or more. The chain carries TRBV25-1 and TRBJ2-7, with TRBD1 matching 9 bases. Germline V gene sequence: CDR1 MGHDK, CDR2 SYGVNS. V lost 10 bases and J lost 6; bases outside the gene matches: 13. The CDR3 length is 14 residues. The CDR3 reads CAISLSGDRAEQYF. The CDR3 DNA is TGTGCCATCTCCTTGTCCGGGGACAGGGCCGAGCAGTACTTC.

The gene calls are TRBV5-1 and TRBJ1-3; D possibly corresponds to TRBD1 (6 bases). The germline V gene has CDR1 SGHRS and CDR2 YFSETQ. The CDR3 runs to 12 residues. V was trimmed by 6 bases and J by 4 bases, leaving 8 bases between them. The CDR3 coding sequence is TGCGCCAGCAAGGACAGCGGAAACACCATATATTTT. It specifies CASKDSGNTIYF. The full variable domain, completed using reference TRBV5-1 and TRBJ1-3, is KAGVTQTPRYLIKTRGQQVTLSCSPISGHRSVSWYQQTPGQGLQFLFEYFSETQRNKGNFPGRFSGRQFSNSRSEMNVSTLELGDSALYLCASKDSGNTIYFGEGSWLTVV.

The chain couples TRBV6-2 or TRBV6-3 to TRBJ1-2, with D perhaps matching TRBD1 (6 bases). Germline assignment: CDR1 MNHEY and CDR2 SVGEGT. The CDR3 runs 14 residues. The V and J ends lost 0 bases and 8 bases respectively, with 13 bases between them. As DNA, the CDR3 is TGTGCCAGCAGTTACTCGAACCAGGGGCGCGGCTACACCTTC. Protein: CASSYSNQGRGYTF.

The V gene is TRBV4-2, the J gene TRBJ2-5, with D possibly TRBD2 on 6 matching bases. This CDR3 is 16 amino acids long. The ends were cut back, 0 bases at V and 3 bases at J, with 14 bases in the middle. CDR1 and CDR2 (germline): LGHNA, YNFKEQ. The CDR3: CASSQDIAVGEETQYF. In DNA, the CDR3 is TGTGCCAGCAGCCAAGATATAGCGGTCGGGGAAGAGACCCAGTACTTC.

This chain links TRBV7-2 with TRBJ1-1; D is undetermined. V lost 3 bases and J lost 5, with 13 bases in between. Germline-derived CDR1 and CDR2 are SGHTA and FQGNSA. This CDR3 spans 14 amino acids. CDR3 DNA: TGTGCCAGCAGCTTCCACAATCGGGAGACTGAAGCTTTCTTT. Amino acid sequence: CASSFHNRETEAFF.

The rearrangement joins TRBV23-1 to TRBJ1-4, with a weak D call TRBD1 (5 bases). TRBV23-1 is identified as an open reading frame with a role that is uncertain. This CDR3 has 16 amino acids. The V gene lost 4 bases and the J gene lost 4 bases, with 16 bases spanning the gap. The CDR3 protein is CASSRSGDRHNEKLFF. Written as DNA, the CDR3 is TGCGCCAGCAGTCGAAGTGGCGACAGACATAATGAAAAACTGTTTTTT.

This clone was detected only once. The chain joins TRBV10-1 to TRBJ2-1; 13 bases agree with TRBD2. The CDR3 length is 14 residues. Germline-derived CDR1 and CDR2 are WNHNN and SYGVQD (reference sequence). Trimming cost V 5 bases and J 8 bases; bases outside gene matches: 3. DNA for the CDR3: TGCGCCAGCAGTCTAACTAGCGGGAGGGATGAGCAGTTCTTC. This encodes CASSLTSGRDEQFF.

J is TRBJ2-3 and V is TRBV5-1, with D perhaps matching TRBD1 (5 bases). The CDR3 loop spans 15 amino acids. Trimming shortened V by 0 bases and J by 5 bases, and 13 bases separated the two germline ends. Germline CDR1 SGHRS, CDR2 YFSETQ. In DNA, the CDR3 is TGCGCCAGCAGCTTGGAGGGGTCGAATATAGATACGCAGTATTTT. Its translation: CASSLEGSNIDTQYF.

The CDR3 spells CASSAPLYGYTF. The CDR3 DNA reads as TGTGCCAGCAGCGCCCCCTTATATGGCTACACCTTC. The chain carries TRBV9 and TRBJ1-2; D call uncertain. Germline loops: CDR1 SGDLS, CDR2 YYNGEE. The ends were cut back, 3 bases at V and 5 bases at J, with 8 bases in the middle. The CDR3 spans 12 residues.

The gene calls are TRBV9 and TRBJ2-1; 10 bases align to TRBD2. The trim removed 0 bases at V and 4 bases at J, leaving 10 bases unmatched. The CDR3 loop spans 18 amino acids. The V gene's germline CDR1 is SGDLS and CDR2 YYNGEE. The CDR3 nucleotides are TGTGCCAGCAGCGTAGCGCCCCAACTAGCGGGGAGATACAATGAGCAGTTCTTC. Encoded protein: CASSVAPQLAGRYNEQFF.

This chain connects TRBV6-5 to TRBJ1-1, with no clear D. This CDR3 region has 13 residues. Germline lookup yields CDR1 MNHEY and CDR2 SVGAGI. V lost 6 bases and J 3 bases, leaving 11 bases between the germline ends. CDR3 DNA: TGTGCCAGCAGACTTACTAGGGACACTGAAGCTTTCTTT. It encodes CASRLTRDTEAFF.

The chain joins TRBV2 to TRBJ1-6; weak D call: TRBD1 (5 bases). V lost 1 base to trimming and J lost 9 bases, with 10 bases between them. Germline V lookup: CDR1 SNHLY, CDR2 FYNNEI. There are 14 residues in the CDR3. In nucleotides, the CDR3 is TGTGCCAGCAGTGAAGTAGGGGCCAGTTCACCCCTCCACTTT. Translating it yields CASSEVGASSPLHF. Together with reference TRBV2 and TRBJ1-6, the CDR3 gives the full variable domain: EPEVTQTPSHQVTQMGQEVILRCVPISNHLYFYWYRQILGQKVEFLVSFYNNEISEKSEIFDDQFSVERPDGSNFTLKIRSTKLEDSAMYFCASSEVGASSPLHFGNGTRLTVT.

This chain joins TRBV6-5 and TRBJ2-2; 8 bases are a match to TRBD2. Germline lookup yields CDR1 MNHEY and CDR2 SVGAGI. Germline trimming cut 5 bases from V and 4 bases from J; bases unmatched to any gene: 6. The CDR3 loop spans 15 amino acids. The CDR3 DNA reads as TGTGCCAGCAGTATGAGCGGGAGAGGCACCGGGGAGCTGTTTTTT. Encoded protein: CASSMSGRGTGELFF.

V and J are TRBV19 and TRBJ1-2; D remains unclear. The CDR3 contains 13 residues. Trimming took off 3 bases at V and 0 bases at J, with 5 bases between the two ends. Per the germline V gene, CDR1 is LNHDA and CDR2 is SQIVND (reference sequence). In DNA form, the CDR3 reads TGTGCCAGTAGTATCTCCGCTAACTATGGCTACACCTTC. It translates to CASSISANYGYTF.

The J gene is TRBJ2-3, the V gene TRBV2, with 7 bases fitting TRBD2. CDR1 and CDR2 from the germline V gene are SNHLY and FYNNEI. This CDR3 is 12 amino acids long. V lost 9 bases, J lost 2 bases, and 2 bases stayed unmatched. The CDR3 loop is CARTSSTDTQYF. The CDR3 nucleotides read TGTGCCAGGACTAGCTCCACAGATACGCAGTATTTT.

Only a few counts were recorded for this clone. The chain employs TRBV6-2 or TRBV6-3 and TRBJ2-2, with D perhaps TRBD1 (5 bases). The CDR3 sequence is 16 residues long. V was shortened by 6 bases and J by 0 bases, with 14 bases between the two germline ends. Germline CDR1 MNHEY, CDR2 SVGEGT. The CDR3 region has the DNA TGTGCCAGCAGCCTACAGGACCCCTCGAACACCGGGGAGCTGTTTTTT. It translates to CASSLQDPSNTGELFF.

The chain uses TRBV28 and TRBJ1-5; TRBD1 is a possible D gene (5 bases). Trimming cost V 8 bases and J 3 bases, with 14 bases left between them. Germline CDR1 MDHEN, CDR2 SYDVKM. The CDR3 spans 14 residues. CDR3 sequence (DNA): TGTGCCAGCTCCCTGGGGCAAATCAATCAGCCCCAGCATTTT. This codes for CASSLGQINQPQHF.

This clone has only one observation. V and J are TRBV29-1 and TRBJ2-5; D is possibly TRBD1 (7 bases). The V gene lost 3 bases and the J gene lost 5 bases, with 13 bases spanning the gap. Per the germline V gene, CDR1 is SQVTM and CDR2 is ANQGSEA. This CDR3 has 13 residues. The CDR3 sequence is CSVDSEGAETQYF. Written as DNA, the CDR3 is TGCAGCGTTGATTCGGAGGGGGCGGAGACCCAGTACTTC.

This clone occurred once. The rearrangement uses TRBV25-1 and TRBJ1-6; D is uncertain. Trimming left V 2 bases short and J 0 bases short, with 8 bases between. Germline values: CDR1 MGHDK, CDR2 SYGVNS. The CDR3 loop spans 16 amino acids. This CDR3 is CASSEASGSYNSPLHF. DNA of the CDR3: TGTGCCAGCAGTGAAGCATCGGGCTCCTATAATTCACCCCTCCACTTT.

V is TRBV19 and J is TRBJ1-4, with a tentative D call TRBD1 (5 bases). Germline V gene data show CDR1 as LNHDA and CDR2 as SQIVND (reference sequence). The CDR3 extends over 14 amino acids. The V and J ends lost 6 bases and 0 bases respectively, with 8 bases between them. The CDR3 region is CASSQGTTNEKLFF. CDR3 nucleotide sequence: TGTGCCAGTAGCCAGGGTACAACTAATGAAAAACTGTTTTTT.

The genes are TRBV6-5 and TRBJ2-7, with TRBD2 matching over 10 bases. The J segment lost 3 bases and the V segment lost 6 bases, leaving 5 bases of the junction unmatched. CDR3 size: 14 residues. Germline-derived CDR1 and CDR2 are MNHEY and SVGAGI. CDR3 residues: CASRPAGGVYEQYF. Here the CDR3 DNA reads TGTGCCAGCAGACCAGCGGGAGGGGTCTACGAGCAGTACTTC.

This clone has just a few counts. The rearrangement links TRBV2 to TRBJ2-1; possible D gene TRBD2, 5 bases. The length of the CDR3 is 13 residues. Germline CDR1 is SNHLY and CDR2 is FYNNEI. The V end lost 7 bases, the J end lost 7 bases, and 14 bases lay between the germline ends. Written as DNA, the CDR3 is TGTGCCAGCAAGAAGCGGTCGACGAATGAGCAGTTCTTC. This codes for CASKKRSTNEQFF.

V and J are TRBV18 and TRBJ2-3, with D possibly TRBD1 on 6 matching bases. CDR1 and CDR2 (germline): KGHSH, LQKENI. V shed 5 bases and J shed 2 bases, with 11 bases lying between them. This CDR3 contains 14 residues. CDR3 in DNA: TGTGCCAGCTCATCAGGACAGACCACAGATACGCAGTATTTT. Amino acids: CASSSGQTTDTQYF.